Listed below are T cell receptor beta chains from one sample, sequenced in a study of blood T cell repertoires in COVID-19. Data came from immunoSEQ multiplex PCR; TCRdb stores just in-frame clones and leaves some out. Of some 320,000 clones in the sample, about 90% were seen once. Sequencing used PBMCs or T cells enriched from blood (not recorded which). These receptors originate from a woman in her 30s who had recovered from COVID-19. The CDR3 runs from the conserved cysteine through the conserved F or W. Each record gives: clone size, J gene, D gene, V gene, CDR3 length, CDR3 DNA, CDR3 protein. A D gene is named only where the DNA matches it firmly. Clone size is not always given. Where it is, it says once, few, many or a class for expanded clones.

size: -
J: TRBJ2-2
D: -
V: TRBV30
length: 16
DNA: TGTGCCTGGAGTGTACAACGGACTTCGAACACCGGGGAGCTGTTTTTT
CDR3: CAWSVQRTSNTGELFF

size: -
J: TRBJ1-5
D: -
V: TRBV14
length: 13
DNA: TGTGCCAGCAGCCAAGATCGGGATCAGCCCCAGCATTTT
CDR3: CASSQDRDQPQHF

size: once
J: TRBJ1-3
D: -
V: TRBV30
length: 16
DNA: TGTGCCTGGAGTGTAGACTTTCGACAGTCTGGAAACACCATATATTTT
CDR3: CAWSVDFRQSGNTIYF

size: -
J: TRBJ1-6
D: -
V: TRBV6-5
length: 15
DNA: TGTGCCAGCTCCTTGGGGAGCTCCTATAATTCACCCCTCCACTTT
CDR3: CASSLGSSYNSPLHF

size: -
J: TRBJ2-1
D: TRBD2
V: TRBV3-1/TRBV3-2
length: 15
DNA: TGTGCCAGCAGCCACGGACTAGCGGGGGGCAATGAGCAGTTCTTC
CDR3: CASSHGLAGGNEQFF

size: -
J: TRBJ2-3
D: TRBD2
V: TRBV4-1
length: 16
DNA: TGCGCCAGCAGCCAATTCCGACTAGCGGGGGGACATACGCAGTATTTT
CDR3: CASSQFRLAGGHTQYF

size: -
J: TRBJ2-1
D: -
V: TRBV19
length: 13
DNA: TGTGCCAGTAGTATAGGGACAGTCAATGAGCAGTTCTTC
CDR3: CASSIGTVNEQFF

size: -
J: TRBJ1-4
D: -
V: TRBV4-3
length: 15
DNA: TGCGCCAGCAGCCGGTTCGGCGGCGATAATGAAAAACTGTTTTTT
CDR3: CASSRFGGDNEKLFF

size: -
J: TRBJ2-6
D: -
V: TRBV4-1
length: 17
DNA: TGCGCCAGCAGCCAACCTCCACCGGGTGCTGGGGCCAACGTCCTGACTTTC
CDR3: CASSQPPPGAGANVLTF

size: -
J: TRBJ2-1
D: -
V: TRBV4-1
length: 13
DNA: TGCGCCAGCAGCTCTATCAGGTACAATGAGCAGTTCTTC
CDR3: CASSSIRYNEQFF

size: -
J: TRBJ1-1
D: TRBD1
V: TRBV28
length: 14
DNA: TGTGCCAGCAGTTCACAGGGGGCTGGCACTGAAGCTTTCTTT
CDR3: CASSSQGAGTEAFF

size: -
J: TRBJ2-2
D: -
V: TRBV7-2
length: 16
DNA: TGTGCCAGCAGTCCCTGGGCAGGCCTCAACACCGGGGAGCTGTTTTTT
CDR3: CASSPWAGLNTGELFF

size: once
J: TRBJ1-6
D: -
V: TRBV28
length: 20
DNA: TGTGCCAGCAGATTCCCTTCTCCCTTGCGAGGGGGGGCCTGGGATTCACCCCTCCACTTT
CDR3: CASRFPSPLRGGAWDSPLHF

size: -
J: TRBJ1-1
D: TRBD1
V: TRBV7-2
length: 14
DNA: TGTGCCAGCAGCTCAGGGGGGAGTGACACTGAAGCTTTCTTT
CDR3: CASSSGGSDTEAFF

size: once
J: TRBJ2-7
D: -
V: TRBV13
length: 16
DNA: TGTGCCAGCAGCCTTATCCCTGGGGGGGCCGGCTCGGAGCAGTACTTC
CDR3: CASSLIPGGAGSEQYF

size: once
J: TRBJ2-7
D: -
V: TRBV7-9
length: 13
DNA: TGTGCCAGCAGCCGCGAAACCGCCTACGAGCAGTACTTC
CDR3: CASSRETAYEQYF

size: -
J: TRBJ1-1
D: -
V: TRBV5-1
length: 12
DNA: TGCGCCAGCAGCTTGGGTTTGACAGAAGCTTTCTTT
CDR3: CASSLGLTEAFF

size: -
J: TRBJ2-7
D: TRBD2
V: TRBV3-1/TRBV3-2
length: 18
DNA: TGTGCCAGCAGCCATAGCATGACTAGCGGGGGCCGACTCTACGAGCAGTACTTC
CDR3: CASSHSMTSGGRLYEQYF

size: -
J: TRBJ1-5
D: TRBD1
V: TRBV4-1
length: 15
DNA: TGCGCCAGCAGCCTGCGGGACAGGGGCAATCAGCCCCAGCATTTT
CDR3: CASSLRDRGNQPQHF

size: -
J: TRBJ2-1
D: TRBD2
V: TRBV24-1
length: 15
DNA: TGTGCCACCAGTGACCTGACTAGCGAAGTCAATGAGCAGTTCTTC
CDR3: CATSDLTSEVNEQFF

size: -
J: TRBJ2-1
D: TRBD2
V: TRBV5-6
length: 16
DNA: TGTGCCAGCAGCGAGGGGACTAGCGGACTTTACAATGAGCAGTTCTTC
CDR3: CASSEGTSGLYNEQFF

size: once
J: TRBJ1-2
D: -
V: TRBV6-1
length: 14
DNA: TGTGCCAGCAGTTCATCACTGGTTAACTATGGCTACACCTTC
CDR3: CASSSSLVNYGYTF

size: -
J: TRBJ2-3
D: -
V: TRBV5-1
length: 15
DNA: TGCGCCAGCAGCTTGGTTGACAGGCGTACAGATACGCAGTATTTT
CDR3: CASSLVDRRTDTQYF

size: -
J: TRBJ2-3
D: -
V: TRBV5-1
length: 14
DNA: TGCGCCAGCAGCTTGGTCCCGGGTACAGATACGCAGTATTTT
CDR3: CASSLVPGTDTQYF

size: -
J: TRBJ2-7
D: -
V: TRBV6-5
length: 15
DNA: TGTGCCAGCAGTCCCGAGGGACTTGAGGGCTACGAGCAGTACTTC
CDR3: CASSPEGLEGYEQYF

size: -
J: TRBJ1-5
D: -
V: TRBV19
length: 17
DNA: TGTGCCAGTAGTATAACAGGCACGTCGTATAGCAATCAGCCCCAGCATTTT
CDR3: CASSITGTSYSNQPQHF

size: -
J: TRBJ2-4
D: -
V: TRBV6-2/TRBV6-3
length: 15
DNA: TGTGCCAGCAGTGCACACCTAAGGAGGAAGAACATTCAGTACTTC
CDR3: CASSAHLRRKNIQYF

size: once
J: TRBJ2-1
D: -
V: TRBV6-5
length: 15
DNA: TGTGCCAGCAGTTACTCGAAGGGGTCAAGCGATGAGCAGTTCTTC
CDR3: CASSYSKGSSDEQFF

size: -
J: TRBJ2-3
D: TRBD2
V: TRBV13
length: 14
DNA: TGTGCCAGCAGCTTCGGGACTAGGGGGAAAACGCAGTATTTT
CDR3: CASSFGTRGKTQYF

size: -
J: TRBJ2-7
D: -
V: TRBV23-1
length: 11
DNA: TGCGCCAGCAGTCCGCCAGACGAGCAGTACTTC
CDR3: CASSPPDEQYF

size: -
J: TRBJ2-5
D: TRBD2
V: TRBV9
length: 14
DNA: TGTGCCAGCAGCGTCGGACTAGCGGGAGAGACCCAGTACTTC
CDR3: CASSVGLAGETQYF

size: -
J: TRBJ1-2
D: -
V: TRBV4-1
length: 14
DNA: TGCGCCAGCAGCCAAGGCAGGTCAAACTATGGCTACACCTTC
CDR3: CASSQGRSNYGYTF

size: -
J: TRBJ1-6
D: TRBD1
V: TRBV28
length: 17
DNA: TGTGCCAGCAGTTTCCTATCCCGGACAGGTTCCAATTCACCCCTCCACTTT
CDR3: CASSFLSRTGSNSPLHF

size: -
J: TRBJ2-7
D: TRBD1
V: TRBV29-1
length: 12
DNA: TGCAGCGTTAAAGGGACAGCCTACGAGCAGTACTTC
CDR3: CSVKGTAYEQYF

size: -
J: TRBJ2-3
D: -
V: TRBV4-3
length: 18
DNA: TGCGCCAGCAGCCAGGGCCCCTCGGCGGGGACCCGGGTAGATACGCAGTATTTT
CDR3: CASSQGPSAGTRVDTQYF

size: -
J: TRBJ1-4
D: -
V: TRBV7-2
length: 15
DNA: TGTGCCAGCAGCCCATACATAGGGGAGGGAGAAAAACTGTTTTTT
CDR3: CASSPYIGEGEKLFF

size: -
J: TRBJ2-3
D: -
V: TRBV5-6
length: 15
DNA: TGTGCCAGCTTGGGATGGGGCTCTAGCACAGATACGCAGTATTTT
CDR3: CASLGWGSSTDTQYF

size: -
J: TRBJ1-1
D: -
V: TRBV5-4
length: 14
DNA: TGTGCCAGCAGTGTGGGGGGGTGGAACACTGAAGCTTTCTTT
CDR3: CASSVGGWNTEAFF

size: few
J: TRBJ2-5
D: -
V: TRBV7-8
length: 13
DNA: TGTGCCAGCAGCTTACGACGGGGAGAGACCCAGTACTTC
CDR3: CASSLRRGETQYF

size: once
J: TRBJ1-3
D: TRBD1
V: TRBV2
length: 18
DNA: TGTGCCAGCAGTGAAGAAGGATTACAGGGGGTCTCTGGAAACACCATATATTTT
CDR3: CASSEEGLQGVSGNTIYF

size: -
J: TRBJ2-7
D: -
V: TRBV5-1
length: 16
DNA: TGCGCCAGCAGCTATAAACCGGACAGATCAACCTACGAGCAGTACTTC
CDR3: CASSYKPDRSTYEQYF

size: -
J: TRBJ2-3
D: -
V: TRBV5-1
length: 13
DNA: TGCGCCAGCAGCTTGGTCCTCACAGATACGCAGTATTTT
CDR3: CASSLVLTDTQYF

size: -
J: TRBJ1-1
D: -
V: TRBV7-9
length: 15
DNA: TGTGCCAGCAGCTCCCGGACAGCTATGAACACTGAAGCTTTCTTT
CDR3: CASSSRTAMNTEAFF

size: -
J: TRBJ2-1
D: -
V: TRBV5-4
length: 15
DNA: TGTGCCAGCAGCTTTGGGGGGGGCAGTTACAATGAGCAGTTCTTC
CDR3: CASSFGGGSYNEQFF

size: -
J: TRBJ2-5
D: TRBD2
V: TRBV9
length: 11
DNA: TGTGCCAGCAGCCCGGGGGGGACCCAGTACTTC
CDR3: CASSPGGTQYF

size: -
J: TRBJ1-1
D: -
V: TRBV4-1
length: 16
DNA: TGCGCCAGCAGCCAAGTACAGGGATACATGAACACTGAAGCTTTCTTT
CDR3: CASSQVQGYMNTEAFF

size: -
J: TRBJ1-1
D: -
V: TRBV18
length: 18
DNA: TGTGCCAGCTCACCACGGGGAGCGCGATCCTTATTGAACACTGAAGCTTTCTTT
CDR3: CASSPRGARSLLNTEAFF

size: -
J: TRBJ2-7
D: TRBD1
V: TRBV13
length: 15
DNA: TGTGCCAGCAGTAACACCGGGACAGGGTCCTACGAGCAGTACTTC
CDR3: CASSNTGTGSYEQYF

size: -
J: TRBJ1-5
D: TRBD1
V: TRBV7-2
length: 15
DNA: TGTGCCAGCAGCTTGGACAGGGCGCCCAATCAGCCCCAGCATTTT
CDR3: CASSLDRAPNQPQHF

size: -
J: TRBJ2-3
D: -
V: TRBV5-7
length: 15
DNA: TGTGCCAGCAGCTTACGGCCCCTCGGGACAGATACGCAGTATTTT
CDR3: CASSLRPLGTDTQYF

size: -
J: TRBJ1-2
D: TRBD1
V: TRBV9
length: 15
DNA: TGTGCCAGCAGCGTCTTAGGGACAGGGAACTATGGCTACACCTTC
CDR3: CASSVLGTGNYGYTF

size: -
J: TRBJ1-2
D: TRBD1
V: TRBV5-1
length: 15
DNA: TGCGCCAGCAGCAAAACGACAGGGGTCAGCTATGGCTACACCTTC
CDR3: CASSKTTGVSYGYTF

size: -
J: TRBJ2-5
D: -
V: TRBV24-1
length: 12
DNA: TGTGCCACCAGTGATTCCACAGGGTTCCAATACTTC
CDR3: CATSDSTGFQYF

size: -
J: TRBJ1-5
D: TRBD1
V: TRBV6-2/TRBV6-3
length: 16
DNA: TGTGCCAGCAGTTTCGTTGACAGGGGGATCAATCAGCCCCAGCATTTT
CDR3: CASSFVDRGINQPQHF

size: -
J: TRBJ1-1
D: TRBD1
V: TRBV5-1
length: 13
DNA: TGCGCCAGCAGCTTGGAAGGACAGGGGAAAGCTTTCTTT
CDR3: CASSLEGQGKAFF

size: -
J: TRBJ1-1
D: -
V: TRBV7-6
length: 16
DNA: TGTGCCAGCAGTTTCCCCTTACAGACAACGAACACTGAAGCTTTCTTT
CDR3: CASSFPLQTTNTEAFF

size: -
J: TRBJ2-3
D: TRBD2
V: TRBV4-1
length: 15
DNA: TGCGCCAGCAGCCAACTAGCGGGGGTAGCAGATACGCAGTATTTT
CDR3: CASSQLAGVADTQYF